A single sample gave rise to the 27 T cell receptor beta chains below, sequenced in a study of memory B cells and T cells in multiple sclerosis. Stimulus-free culture yielded autoproliferating CFSE-dim and non-proliferating CFSE-high T cells, each sequenced separately. Pooled replicate wells came from around 5x10^7 CFSE-labeled PBMCs cultured less than nine days without stimulus. No antigen is known for these receptors. TCRdb's copy holds only in-frame clones and misses some; the assay was immunoSEQ multiplex PCR. The table records about 45,000 clones, around 79% of them present only once. What was sequenced was PBMCs from blood kept in culture. Receptors were obtained from a human donor with multiple sclerosis.

The V gene is TRBV7-3, the J gene TRBJ1-2; 8 positions agree with TRBD1. The germline gives CDR1 SGHTA, CDR2 FQGTGA. J was trimmed by 3 bases and V by 5 bases; bases with no gene match: 8. The CDR3 loop spans 15 amino acids. CDR3 in DNA: TGTGCCAGCAGCCCAAGGGCAGGGGGCGACTATGGCTACACCTTC. It encodes CASSPRAGGDYGYTF.

CDR3 residues: CASSQDPGGTGYEYGTEAFF. CDR3 nucleotide sequence: TGCGCCAGCAGCCAAGATCCGGGCGGGACAGGGTATGAGTATGGTACTGAAGCTTTCTTT. The chain uses TRBV4-1 and TRBJ1-1, with TRBD1 identical over 9 bases. The ends lost 0 bases at V and 5 bases at J; junction bases unmatched: 19. CDR1 is MGHRA and CDR2 is YSYEKL in the germline V gene. The CDR3 loop spans 20 amino acids.

This clone was counted a few times. The chain carries TRBV7-9 and TRBJ2-7; TRBD2 aligns across 9 bases. The CDR3 totals 15 residues. With V trimmed by 5 bases and J by 0 bases, 5 bases remained unmatched. Germline CDR1 and CDR2: SEHNR and FQNEAQ (reference sequence). The CDR3 DNA is TGTGCCAGCAGCCCTAGCGGGGCCAGCTCCTACGAGCAGTACTTC. Protein product: CASSPSGASSYEQYF. Variable domain in full (rest from reference TRBV7-9 and TRBJ2-7): DTGVSQNPRHKITKRGQNVTFRCDPISEHNRLYWYRQTLGQGPEFLTYFQNEAQLEKSRLLSDRFSAERPKGSFSTLEIQRTEQGDSAMYLCASSPSGASSYEQYFGPGTRLTVT.

V gene TRBV9 combines with J gene TRBJ1-3; D is ambiguous. The V gene's germline CDR1 is SGDLS and CDR2 YYNGEE. V gave up 4 bases and J gave up 0 bases, with 11 bases separating them. The CDR3 contains 15 residues. The CDR3 coding sequence is TGTGCCAGCAGCCCACGTCGGGACTCTGGAAACACCATATATTTT. Residues: CASSPRRDSGNTIYF. The full variable domain, in which reference TRBV9 and TRBJ1-3 provide the parts outside the CDR3, is DSGVTQTPKHLITATGQRVTLRCSPRSGDLSVYWYQQSLDQGLQFLIQYYNGEERAKGNILERFSAQQFPDLHSELNLSSLELGDSALYFCASSPRRDSGNTIYFGEGSWLTVV.

A note on this clone: One end of the junction fails to match germline, which may point to a read error. V is TRBV7-9 and J is TRBJ2-7; 7 bases fit TRBD1. CDR3 length: 14 residues. Germline V CDR1 and CDR2: SEHNR, FQNEAQ (reference sequence). CDR3 loop: CASSALQGTAEQHF. The CDR3 nucleotides are TGTGCCAGCAGCGCCTTACAGGGGACGGCCGAGCAGCACTTC.

The chain combines TRBV27 with TRBJ1-2; perhaps TRBD1 as D (6 bases). The CDR3 loop spans 14 amino acids. Between the trimmed V and J ends, which lost 2 bases and 4 bases, there was a span of 11 bases. The germline V gene has CDR1 MNHEY and CDR2 SMNVEV (reference sequence). CDR3 amino acids: CASSLGRGAYGYTF. CDR3 DNA sequence: TGTGCCAGCAGTTTAGGGCGGGGGGCCTATGGCTACACCTTC.

This clone was seen only a few times. The rearrangement uses TRBV11-2 and TRBJ1-2, with a possible D match to TRBD1 (5 bases). Germline CDR1 and CDR2: SGHAT and FQNNGV. Trimming left V 1 base short and J 7 bases short, with 13 bases between. The CDR3 consists of 14 residues. In DNA form, the CDR3 reads TGTGCCAGCAGCTTAGTGAGCAGGGATAGTGGCTACACCTTC. Translation gives CASSLVSRDSGYTF.

This clone is a singleton in its sample. CDR3 DNA sequence: TGCAGCGTCAACCGGGGGCCCTACGAGCAGTACTTC. As protein: CSVNRGPYEQYF. The rearrangement links TRBV29-1 to TRBJ2-7; D assignment may be TRBD1 or TRBD2 (6 bases each). The germline V gene has CDR1 SQVTM and CDR2 ANQGSEA. The CDR3 consists of 12 residues. Trimming took 6 bases from V and 2 from J, leaving 11 bases between them.

The J gene is TRBJ2-7, the V gene TRBV28, with D perhaps TRBD2 (7 bases). Trimming shortened V by 3 bases and J by 3 bases, and 15 bases separated the two germline ends. CDR1 and CDR2 (germline): MDHEN, SYDVKM. The CDR3 covers 15 residues. This CDR3 reads CASSFSRGADYEQYF. CDR3 nucleotide sequence: TGTGCCAGCAGTTTTTCCCGGGGGGCTGACTACGAGCAGTACTTC.

The V call is TRBV6-1, the J call TRBJ1-4; possibly TRBD1 for D (5 bases). Deletions cut 4 bases from V and 0 bases from J, with 6 bases between. Germline V CDR1 and CDR2: MNHNS, SASEGT. The CDR3 extends over 14 amino acids. The CDR3 region has the DNA TGTGCCAGCAGTGTGACAGCAACTAATGAAAAACTGTTTTTT. It yields the protein CASSVTATNEKLFF.

The chain uses TRBV6-5 and TRBJ1-5; TRBD1 matches at 12 bases. V shed 6 bases, J shed 9 bases, and the junction held 9 bases outside the gene matches. Per the germline V gene, CDR1 is MNHEY and CDR2 is SVGAGI. The CDR3 contains 15 residues. CDR3 coding DNA: TGTGCCAGCAGGGGGACAGGGGGCGATGAGGCGCCCCAGCATTTT. Translating gives CASRGTGGDEAPQHF.

The chain carries TRBV7-2 and TRBJ2-4, with 10 bases aligning to TRBD2. In germline, CDR1 is SGHTA, CDR2 FQGNSA. Trimming cost V 7 bases and J 4 bases; bases outside gene matches: 4. The CDR3 extends over 14 amino acids. The CDR3 coding sequence is TGTGCCAGCAAGCGGGGGGGCCTTAAAAACATTCAGTACTTC. Translation: CASKRGGLKNIQYF.

This clone has a handful of counts. This chain joins TRBV14 and TRBJ2-7, with TRBD2 identical over 11 bases. The germline V gene has CDR1 SGHDN and CDR2 FVKESK. V was clipped by 5 bases and J by 3 bases; unmatched bases: 6. CDR3 length: 15 amino acids. Here the CDR3 reads CASSASGGPLYEQYF. In DNA form, the CDR3 reads TGTGCCAGCAGCGCTAGCGGGGGGCCCCTCTACGAGCAGTACTTC.

The V call is TRBV9, the J call TRBJ1-4; D not certain. Trimming took 2 bases from V and 5 from J, leaving 10 bases between them. The CDR3 runs to 14 residues. From germline, CDR1 is SGDLS and CDR2 YYNGEE. CDR3 in amino acids: CASSVTLRNEKLFF. In DNA form, the CDR3 reads TGTGCCAGCAGCGTGACGTTAAGGAATGAAAAACTGTTTTTT.

The rearrangement uses TRBV2 and TRBJ1-2; TRBD1 matches at 8 bases. The ends lost 4 bases at V and 3 bases at J; junction bases unmatched: 7. In germline, CDR1 is SNHLY, CDR2 FYNNEI. This CDR3 contains 15 residues. In DNA, the CDR3 is TGTGCCAGCAGTGCCCGGACAGGGAAGGACTATGGCTACACCTTC. This sequence encodes CASSARTGKDYGYTF.

V usage is TRBV5-6 and J usage is TRBJ1-5, with unresolved D. Trimming cost V 3 bases and J 4 bases, with 8 bases left between them. This CDR3 spans 13 amino acids. Per the germline V gene, CDR1 is SGHDT and CDR2 is YYEEEE. DNA for the CDR3: TGTGCCAGCAGCTCAGGACGTAATCAGCCCCAGCATTTT. Amino acid sequence: CASSSGRNQPQHF.

V and J are TRBV4-1 and TRBJ1-1; 8 bases are shared with TRBD1. This CDR3 has 15 residues. The germline gives CDR1 MGHRA, CDR2 YSYEKL. Trimming cost V 3 bases and J 3 bases; bases outside gene matches: 6. This CDR3 reads CASSHGQGQDTEAFF. In DNA form, the CDR3 reads TGCGCCAGCAGCCATGGACAGGGCCAGGACACTGAAGCTTTCTTT.

This chain joins TRBV6-1 and TRBJ2-7; no definite D call. V was shortened by 0 bases and J by 0 bases, with 12 bases between the two germline ends. From germline, CDR1 is MNHNS and CDR2 SASEGT. The CDR3 loop spans 16 amino acids. CDR3 coding DNA: TGTGCCAGCAGTGAAGCGCGACCCTTAAGCTCCTACGAGCAGTACTTC. It translates to CASSEARPLSSYEQYF.

This clone appeared once. The rearrangement links TRBV2 to TRBJ2-1; 8 bases map to TRBD2. V lost 2 bases, J lost 8 bases, and 8 bases stayed unmatched. CDR3 size: 15 residues. From germline, CDR1 is SNHLY and CDR2 FYNNEI. The DNA for the CDR3 is TGTGCCAGCAGTGAACGGGCGGGGGGCTTCGATGAGCAGTTCTTC. It yields the protein CASSERAGGFDEQFF.

V and J are TRBV2 and TRBJ1-4; 7 bases match TRBD1. After removal of 4 bases from V and 10 bases from J, the junction contained 6 bases not matched to a gene. The CDR3 covers 13 residues. Germline V gene data show CDR1 as SNHLY and CDR2 as FYNNEI. CDR3 amino acids: CASSGQGAGKLFF. For the CDR3, the DNA is TGTGCCAGCAGTGGACAGGGAGCTGGAAAACTGTTTTTT.

This clone was observed once. This chain connects TRBV9 to TRBJ1-2, with TRBD1 matching over 7 bases. Germline V gene lookup returns CDR1 SGDLS and CDR2 YYNGEE. The J segment lost 4 bases and the V segment lost 1 base, leaving 7 bases of the junction unmatched. The CDR3 covers 15 residues. CDR3 region: CASSVTGEGSYGYTF. Here the CDR3 DNA reads TGTGCCAGCAGCGTAACAGGGGAAGGCAGCTATGGCTACACCTTC.

J is TRBJ2-7 and V is TRBV27; D not certain. Germline V gives CDR1 MNHEY, CDR2 SMNVEV (reference sequence). The CDR3 runs to 14 residues. V was shortened by 0 bases and J by 5 bases, with 11 bases between the two germline ends. In DNA, the CDR3 is TGTGCCAGCAGTTTATCGTCAAGGCATGACGAGCAGTACTTC. This codes for CASSLSSRHDEQYF.

This sequence joins TRBV5-1 and TRBJ2-3; 14 bases agree with TRBD2. CDR1 and CDR2 from the germline V gene are SGHRS and YFSETQ. The CDR3 has 17 residues. The V and J ends lost 0 bases and 3 bases, in that order; junction bases with no gene match: 3. The CDR3 sequence: CASSLGLAGGRTDTQYF. For the CDR3, the DNA is TGCGCCAGCAGCTTGGGACTAGCGGGGGGGAGGACAGATACGCAGTATTTT.

In this sample, this clone turned up a few times. The chain combines TRBV19 with TRBJ1-3, with D possibly TRBD1 on 6 matching bases. The CDR3 consists of 15 residues. The ends were cut back, 6 bases at V and 0 bases at J, with 12 bases in the middle. Looked up from germline, CDR1 is LNHDA and CDR2 is SQIVND (reference sequence). CDR3 amino acids: CASRSTGSSGNTIYF. Written as DNA, the CDR3 is TGTGCCAGTAGGTCTACAGGGAGCTCTGGAAACACCATATATTTT.

The CDR3 DNA reads TGTGCCAGCAGCGCTCAGGTGAACACTGAAGCTTTCTTT. It translates to CASSAQVNTEAFF. The J gene is TRBJ1-1, the V gene TRBV7-9; D gene ambiguous. The CDR3 is 13 residues long. Germline-derived CDR1 and CDR2 are SEHNR and FQNEAQ (reference sequence). V lost 5 bases, J lost 0 bases, and 7 bases lay in between.

CDR3 coding DNA: TGTGCCAGCAGCGTAGGGGCTAGCGGGGGTCTAACTGACGAGCAGTACTTC. Amino acids: CASSVGASGGLTDEQYF. This chain links TRBV9 with TRBJ2-7; the match to TRBD2 covers 10 bases. This CDR3 has 17 residues. Unmatched junction bases numbered 11, after V lost 0 bases and J lost 5 bases. Germline-derived CDR1 and CDR2 are SGDLS and YYNGEE.

The chain links TRBV5-5 to TRBJ1-1; 7 positions agree with TRBD1. J gave up 5 bases and V 3 bases, and 10 bases lay outside the gene matches. The CDR3 extends over 15 amino acids. In germline, CDR1 is SGHKS, CDR2 YYEKEE (reference sequence). The CDR3 DNA sequence: TGTGCCAGCAGCTCACGGACAGGAGGGGGAACTGAAGCTTTCTTT. It encodes CASSSRTGGGTEAFF. The variable domain in full, with the rest retrieved from reference TRBV5-5 and TRBJ1-1, is DAGVTQSPTHLIKTRGQQVTLRCSPISGHKSVSWYQQVLGQGPQFIFQYYEKEERGRGNFPDRFSARQFPNYSSELNVNALLLGDSALYLCASSSRTGGGTEAFFGQGTRLTVV.